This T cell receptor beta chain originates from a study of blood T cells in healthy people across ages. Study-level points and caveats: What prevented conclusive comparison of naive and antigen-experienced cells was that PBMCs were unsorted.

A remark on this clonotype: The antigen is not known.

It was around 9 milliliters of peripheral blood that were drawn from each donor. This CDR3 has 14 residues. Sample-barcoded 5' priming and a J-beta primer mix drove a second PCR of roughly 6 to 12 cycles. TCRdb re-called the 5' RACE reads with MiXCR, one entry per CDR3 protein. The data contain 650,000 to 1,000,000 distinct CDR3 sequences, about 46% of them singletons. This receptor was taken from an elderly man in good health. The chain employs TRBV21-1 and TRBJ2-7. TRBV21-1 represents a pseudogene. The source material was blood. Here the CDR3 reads CASSKAQGSYEQYF. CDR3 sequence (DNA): TGTGCCAGCAGCAAAGCACAGGGCTCCTACGAGCAGTACTTC.